The 13 T cell receptor beta chains below come from one sample, sequenced in a study of T cell repertoires in cytomegalovirus infection. TCRdb re-called the reads with MiXCR, one entry per CDR3 protein. The table has nearly 450,000 distinct CDR3 sequences, roughly 30% seen once. The sample was PBMCs. Receptors were obtained from a human donor in good health (CMV status not recorded). Some clones in this sample may be carry-over from other donors' samples.

The rearrangement joins TRBV6-2 or TRBV6-3 to TRBJ2-1; D gene uncertain. CDR1 and CDR2 from the germline V gene are MNHEY and SVGEGT. Trimming took off 5 bases at V and 0 bases at J, with 11 bases between the two ends. The CDR3 has 15 residues. CDR3 loop: CASSRDSSSYNEQFF. The CDR3 nucleotides are TGTGCCAGCAGTCGAGACTCGAGCTCCTACAATGAGCAGTTCTTC.

This chain uses TRBV5-4 with TRBJ1-2, with D possibly TRBD1 on 5 matching bases. This CDR3 is built from 12 residues. Germline V gene data show CDR1 as SGHNT and CDR2 as YYREEE (reference sequence). The V end lost 1 base, the J end lost 8 bases, and 9 bases lay between the germline ends. The CDR3 nucleotides read TGTGCCAGCAGCTTGCAGGGTAACGGCTACACCTTC. Protein sequence: CASSLQGNGYTF.

As for this clonotype: At one end the junction does not follow the germline gene, possibly because of a read error. The chain has TRBV7-2 and TRBJ2-1, with a possible D match to TRBD2 (5 bases). The CDR3 sequence is 18 residues long. Germline CDR1 SGHTA, CDR2 FQGNSA. CDR3 DNA sequence: TGTGTCAGCAGCACGGTCTCTGGCGGGTGGGACTCCTACAATGAGCAGTTCTTC. Translating it yields CVSSTVSGGWDSYNEQFF. Variable domain in full (rest from reference TRBV7-2 and TRBJ2-1): GAGVSQSPSNKVTEKGKDVELRCDPISGHTALYWYRQSLGQGLEFLIYFQGNSAPDKSGLPSDRFSAERTGGSVSTLTIQRTQQEDSAVYLCVSSTVSGGWDSYNEQFFGPGTRLTVL.

The sample holds many counts of this clonotype. The CDR3 is CASSLMGLAGGSTDTQYF. CDR3 DNA sequence: TGTGCCAGCAGCTTAATGGGACTAGCGGGGGGTAGCACAGATACGCAGTATTTT. This chain joins TRBV7-2 and TRBJ2-3; 15 nucleotides line up with TRBD2. From germline, CDR1 is SGHTA and CDR2 FQGNSA. The V segment lost 2 bases and the J segment 0 bases; nucleotides outside the gene matches: 3. The CDR3 sequence is 18 residues long. Full variable domain (rest looked up from reference TRBV7-2 and TRBJ2-3): GAGVSQSPSNKVTEKGKDVELRCDPISGHTALYWYRQSLGQGLEFLIYFQGNSAPDKSGLPSDRFSAERTGGSVSTLTIQRTQQEDSAVYLCASSLMGLAGGSTDTQYFGPGTRLTVL.

Only a few counts were recorded for this clonotype. The J gene is TRBJ2-2, the V gene TRBV20-1, with TRBD2 as a possible D gene (7 bases). Trimming removed 0 bases at V and 0 bases at J, with 14 bases between. Germline lookup yields CDR1 DFQATT and CDR2 SNEGSKA (reference sequence). CDR3 size: 17 residues. The CDR3 DNA follows: TGCAGTGCTAGAGATTTTCGGGGGGCTACGAACACCGGGGAGCTGTTTTTT. It specifies CSARDFRGATNTGELFF.

Comment on this clonotype: A much larger clone differs by one base, so this may be a read error. This chain links TRBV7-2 with TRBJ1-4; D is uncertain. The germline gives CDR1 SGHTA, CDR2 FQGNSA. The CDR3 contains 12 residues. CDR3 bases: TGTGCCAGCAGCTTAGGCAGAGAAAAAATGTTTTTT. It is translated as CASSLGREKMFF.

A note on this clonotype: Germline and junction disagree at one end, which may indicate a read error. The gene calls are TRBV5-6 and TRBJ2-7; tentative D call: TRBD1 (6 bases). CDR1 and CDR2 (germline): SGHDT, YYEEEE. There are 15 residues in the CDR3. The CDR3 nucleotides read TGTGACAGCAGCTTGGTCCCCCAGGGGACATACGAGCAGTACTTC. Translated: CDSSLVPQGTYEQYF.

Worth noting for this clonotype: One end of the junction is discordant with germline, which a read error may explain. The chain is built from TRBV6-1 and TRBJ2-2, with 7 bases lining up with TRBD1. CDR3 length equals 15 residues. Germline CDR1 MNHNS, CDR2 SASEGT. The chain's CDR3 is CASSQDRVDTVELFF. The DNA of the CDR3 is TGTGCCAGCAGTCAAGACAGGGTTGACACCGTGGAGCTGTTTTTT.

The rearrangement joins TRBV7-6 to TRBJ2-1, with a tentative D call TRBD2 (5 bases). CDR1 and CDR2 from the germline V gene are SGHVS and FNYEAQ. The CDR3 totals 19 residues. V was shortened by 2 bases and J by 0 bases, with 20 bases between the two germline ends. CDR3 DNA sequence: TGTGCCAGCAGCTTAAGTACGCGTCCTCCTGACTACTCCTACAATGAGCAGTTCTTC. This translates into CASSLSTRPPDYSYNEQFF.

This clonotype was detected ten times or more. The rearrangement uses TRBV28 and TRBJ2-5; D possibly matches TRBD1 or TRBD2 (6 bases each). The length of the CDR3 is 12 residues. V was cut by 6 bases and J by 5 bases, with 10 bases left in between. The germline V gene has CDR1 MDHEN and CDR2 SYDVKM. Written as DNA, the CDR3 is TGTGCCAGCAGGGGGGGCCGGGAGACCCAGTACTTC. Translation: CASRGGRETQYF.

The gene calls are TRBV19 and TRBJ2-7; maybe TRBD2 (6 bases). The CDR3 has 14 amino acids. Germline V CDR1 and CDR2: LNHDA, SQIVND (reference sequence). Trimming removed 3 bases at V and 3 bases at J, with 12 bases between. The CDR3 DNA follows: TGTGCCAGTAGTATGGAGGGCAGGGTCTACGAGCAGTACTTC. Translating it yields CASSMEGRVYEQYF.

This clonotype was counted ten times or more. The chain couples TRBV7-6 to TRBJ2-1; TRBD1 matches at 10 bases. The germline CDR1 and CDR2 sequences are SGHVS and FNYEAQ. The CDR3 sequence is 13 residues long. V dropped 3 bases and J dropped 8; count of bases not matched to a gene: 1. The CDR3 DNA reads as TGTGCCAGCAGCTTGGACAGGGGGGATGAGCAGTTCTTC. Protein sequence: CASSLDRGDEQFF.

This chain joins TRBV7-6 and TRBJ1-2, with 9 positions matching TRBD1. CDR3 length: 16 amino acids. CDR1 is SGHVS, CDR2 FNYEAQ, per germline. V dropped 4 bases and J dropped 7; count of bases not matched to a gene: 13. The CDR3 nucleotides read TGTGCCAGCAGCTCCCCCACGGGACAGGGTCCTAGTGGCTACACCTTC. Translated, it gives CASSSPTGQGPSGYTF. The whole variable domain, remainder taken from reference TRBV7-6 and TRBJ1-2, is GAGVSQSPRYKVTKRGQDVALRCDPISGHVSLYWYRQALGQGPEFLTYFNYEAQQDKSGLPNDRFSAERPEGSISTLTIQRTEQRDSAMYRCASSSPTGQGPSGYTFGSGTRLTVV.